The sequence of this TCR beta chain was determined in a study of tumor T cells in aggressive B-cell lymphoma. Using immunoSEQ multiplex PCR, the repertoire was profiled, and TCRdb retains in-frame clones only, with some absent. The data hold about 9,900 clones, with roughly 85% observed a single time. A few counts support this clone. Trimming pared 5 bases from V and 4 bases from J, leaving 9 bases between. Germline-derived CDR1 and CDR2 are MNHNY and SVGAGI (reference sequence). This CDR3 has 14 residues. The receptor was isolated from an adult with diffuse large B cell lymphoma. Material: tumor tissue. V gene TRBV6-6 combines with J gene TRBJ2-6; the D gene is possibly TRBD1 (6 bases). The CDR3 region has the DNA TGTGCCAGCAGTCAGGGGTCCGGGGCCAACGTCCTGACTTTC. It specifies CASSQGSGANVLTF.